This TCR beta chain was recovered during a study of graft-versus-host responses after intestinal transplantation. Assay: immunoSEQ multiplex PCR; the TCRdb copy retains only in-frame clones and omits some. The sample lists 70,000 or so clones, 84% seen once, with 0.39% in the top ten. Notes on this clone: The antigen is unknown.

Findings and limits, study-wide: Graft-versus-host to host-versus-graft clonal ratios in allografts were high in patients with graft-donor T cell macrochimerism. GvH clones occurred in recipient marrow; some first appeared in ileum or blood.

Germline CDR1 is SQVTM and CDR2 is ANQGSEA. V dropped 5 bases and J dropped 0 bases, with 25 bases sitting between them. CDR3 length: 19 residues. The chain has TRBV29-1 and TRBJ2-2; tentative D call: TRBD1 (5 bases). This receptor was taken from a human donor who was the organ donor for an intestinal transplant. The sample here was unstimulated CD4+ T cells sorted from spleen or lymph node cells, taken before transplant. The CDR3 sequence: CSVKGIMGQEPANTGELFF. The CDR3 DNA is TGCAGCGTTAAGGGGATTATGGGGCAGGAGCCCGCGAACACCGGGGAGCTGTTTTTT.